This T cell receptor beta chain stems from a study of CD8 T cells in Susac syndrome. As for the study in general: Blood was drawn from Susac syndrome patients while they were therapy-naive, on corticosteroids, or on intravenous immunoglobulin alone.

Germline lookup yields CDR1 LGHNT and CDR2 FRNRAP. This CDR3 has 13 amino acids. Trimming cost V 1 base and J 8 bases, with 9 bases left between them. The authors carried out high-throughput sequencing of TCR beta. They applied it to CD8+ and CD4+ T cells obtained from blood. Random hexamers were used to reverse transcribe an amount of about 0.45 to 1 ug RNA. MiXCR, run by TCRdb on the immunoSEQ multiplex PCR reads, gives a single entry per CDR3 protein. The table has around 81,000 distinct CDR3 sequences, 94% seen once. The source is a human donor with Susac syndrome. V and J are TRBV12-5 and TRBJ2-4; TRBD1 might be the D (6 bases). The sequenced material came from CD8+ T cells from PBMCs. The CDR3 protein is CASGLAEGDIQYF. The CDR3 nucleotides read TGTGCTAGTGGTTTGGCCGAGGGGGACATTCAGTACTTC.